The rows below give T cell receptor beta chains drawn from one sample of a study of T cell repertoires in cytomegalovirus infection. TCRdb re-called the reads through MiXCR, storing one row per CDR3 protein. In the table there are around 69,000 distinct CDR3 sequences, under 30% of which are singletons. No antigen has been identified for these receptors. The material was CD8+ T cells from cultured PBMCs, obtained from culture after CMV antigen stimulation. These TCRs come from a human donor in good health (CMV status not recorded). Some clones in this sample may be carry-over from other donors' samples. The CDR3 runs from the conserved cysteine through the conserved F or W. The D gene is left open where the match is weak. Expanded clones are given a class, and other clones once, few, many or no size at all.

v_call,j_call,cdr3_length,d_call,clone_size,cdr3_nt,cdr3_aa
TRBV18,TRBJ1-1,17,-,-,TGTGCCAGCTCGCAAGATCCCAGCGGACGGCTGAACACTGAAGCTTTCTTT,CASSQDPSGRLNTEAFF
TRBV12-3/TRBV12-4,TRBJ2-7,15,TRBD1,-,TGTGCCAGCAGCCTAGCGGACAGGGGACCCTACGAGCAGTACTTC,CASSLADRGPYEQYF
TRBV2,TRBJ1-1,16,TRBD1,many,TGTGCCAGCAGTGAGGGGACAGGGGGCTGGGACACTGAAGCTTTCTTT,CASSEGTGGWDTEAFF
TRBV27,TRBJ2-5,14,-,-,TGTGCCAGCAGTAAACAGGGTCGGGTGGAGACCCAGTACTTC,CASSKQGRVETQYF
TRBV7-9,TRBJ1-1,14,TRBD1,-,TGTGCCAGCAAAGCAGGGGGCATGGGGACTGAAGCTTTCTTT,CASKAGGMGTEAFF
TRBV2,TRBJ2-7,12,TRBD1,-,TGTGCCAGCCGACAGGGCGGCTACGAGCAGTACTTC,CASRQGGYEQYF
TRBV7-9,TRBJ2-7,16,TRBD1,few,TGTGCCAGCAGCTCCCTCCCGGGACAGGGTGCCTACGAGCAGTACTTC,CASSSLPGQGAYEQYF
TRBV28,TRBJ2-7,15,-,-,TGTGCCAGCAGTTTAAGCAGGTCCACCCACTACGAGCAGTACTTC,CASSLSRSTHYEQYF
TRBV7-6,TRBJ2-1,18,-,-,TGTGCCAGCAGCTTAGCAGGCATGGGGGGGAGGGACAGCAATGAGCAGTTCTTC,CASSLAGMGGRDSNEQFF
TRBV13,TRBJ1-1,13,-,-,TGTGCCAGCAGACCCGAAACAGGGACTGAAGCTTTCTTT,CASRPETGTEAFF
TRBV5-5,TRBJ2-5,16,-,few,TGTGCCAGCAGCTCTACATCGGACAGTGAAACAGAGACCCAGTACTTC,CASSSTSDSETETQYF
TRBV10-3,TRBJ2-1,14,-,-,TGTGCCATCAGTGAGCCTGACAGCCACAATGAGCAGTTCTTC,CAISEPDSHNEQFF
TRBV28,TRBJ1-2,13,TRBD1,-,TGTGCCAGCAGTTTATACAGGGGCCATGGCTACACCTTC,CASSLYRGHGYTF
TRBV7-9,TRBJ2-3,14,-,many,TGTGCCAGCAGTTCCAGGGGTTACACAGATACGCAGTATTTT,CASSSRGYTDTQYF
TRBV28,TRBJ1-5,14,-,-,TGTGCCAGCAGTTTTTCAACAGGGTATCAGCCCCAGCATTTT,CASSFSTGYQPQHF
TRBV4-3,TRBJ2-1,14,TRBD2,-,TGCGCCAGCAGCCAGACTAGCGGGAGGGGTGAGCAGTTCTTC,CASSQTSGRGEQFF
TRBV9,TRBJ1-6,13,-,once,TGTGCCAGCAGCCGTGACATGGGTAAACCCCTCCACTTT,CASSRDMGKPLHF
TRBV15,TRBJ2-7,15,TRBD1,few,TGTGCCACCAGCAGTAGGGGACAGGTTGCCTACGAGCAGTACTTC,CATSSRGQVAYEQYF
TRBV4-3,TRBJ1-4,14,-,-,TGCGCCAGCAGTCATCTGGGGACACCTGAAAAACTGTTTTTT,CASSHLGTPEKLFF
TRBV7-2,TRBJ1-6,15,TRBD1,many,TGTGCCAGCAGCTTAGCGCTGACAGGGAATTCACCCCTCCACTTT,CASSLALTGNSPLHF
TRBV7-2,TRBJ2-2,15,-,-,TGTGCCAGCAGCTCGCGAGATCCCAACACCGGGGAGCTGTTTTTT,CASSSRDPNTGELFF
TRBV12-3/TRBV12-4,TRBJ2-7,14,TRBD1,-,TGTGCCAGCAGTTTTGGGACAGGGGACTACGAGCAGTACTTC,CASSFGTGDYEQYF
TRBV27,TRBJ2-7,15,TRBD1,many,TGTGCCAGCAGTTTAATCCCGCAGGGGGATGGAGAGCAGTACTTC,CASSLIPQGDGEQYF
TRBV7-6,TRBJ2-3,19,TRBD2,-,TGTGCCAGCAGCTTAGGTGTGCCGGGACTAGCGGGAGAATCAGATACGCAGTATTTT,CASSLGVPGLAGESDTQYF
TRBV30,TRBJ1-6,16,-,few,TGTGCCTGGAGTGAAGGGGCTCCAGGGTGGAATTCACCCCTCCACTTT,CAWSEGAPGWNSPLHF
TRBV11-3,TRBJ1-2,13,-,-,TGTGCCAGCAGCTTAGATGGGGTGAGGGGCTACACCTTC,CASSLDGVRGYTF
TRBV10-3,TRBJ1-1,16,-,few,TGTGCCATCAGTGCAATACAGGGAGAAGGGAACACTGAAGCTTTCTTT,CAISAIQGEGNTEAFF
TRBV19,TRBJ2-3,17,TRBD2,-,TGTGCCAGTGACTCCGGGACTAGCGGGATCTTCACAGATACGCAGTATTTT,CASDSGTSGIFTDTQYF
TRBV11-2,TRBJ2-5,14,-,once,TGTGCCAGCACCATAGGGGATTGGGGAGAGACCCAGTACTTC,CASTIGDWGETQYF
TRBV12-3/TRBV12-4,TRBJ1-2,13,-,-,TGTGCCAGCAGTCCTAGTTTGGGCTATGGCTACACCTTC,CASSPSLGYGYTF
TRBV7-9,TRBJ2-1,13,TRBD2,-,TGTGCCAGCAGCTTAGAGGCTAGCGGGGAACTGTTCTTC,CASSLEASGELFF
TRBV12-3/TRBV12-4,TRBJ2-3,18,TRBD2,few,TGTGCCAGCAGTGTGGGACTAGCGGGAGGTACTAGCACAGATACGCAGTATTTT,CASSVGLAGGTSTDTQYF
TRBV11-3,TRBJ2-1,19,TRBD2,-,TGTGCCAGCAGCTTAGCGATTGGGACTAGCGGGACCTCAATCAATGAGCAGTTCTTC,CASSLAIGTSGTSINEQFF
TRBV6-1,TRBJ2-7,14,TRBD1,many,TGTGCCAGCAAGGGACAGGGTATCTCCTACGAGCAGTACTTC,CASKGQGISYEQYF
TRBV20-1,TRBJ2-3,15,-,-,TGCAGTGCTAGAGATACCCTAGAGAGCACAGATACGCAGTATTTT,CSARDTLESTDTQYF
TRBV20-1,TRBJ2-3,15,-,-,TGCAGTGCTAGAGATTTTTTAACGGCCACAGATACGCAGTATTTT,CSARDFLTATDTQYF
TRBV28,TRBJ2-7,13,-,-,TGTGCCAGCAGCTCGGGACTCGACCACGAGCAGTACTTC,CASSSGLDHEQYF
TRBV28,TRBJ1-1,16,-,many,TGTGCCAGCAGTTTCCCCCAGGACGGGACGAACACTGAAGCTTTCTTT,CASSFPQDGTNTEAFF
TRBV5-6,TRBJ2-7,14,-,-,TGTGCCAGCAGCTTGGCCATGACACCCTACGAGCAGTACTTC,CASSLAMTPYEQYF
TRBV15,TRBJ1-1,17,TRBD1,many,TGTGCCACCAGCAGAGATCCCTCTATCAGGGGGGGGACTGAAGCTTTCTTT,CATSRDPSIRGGTEAFF
TRBV2,TRBJ1-6,14,-,-,TGTGCCAGCAGTCCGACAGAAGATAATTCACCCCTCCACTTT,CASSPTEDNSPLHF
TRBV2,TRBJ2-7,13,-,-,TGTGCCGCGGAGAGGACTAAAACCTACGAGCAGTACTTC,CAAERTKTYEQYF
TRBV12-3/TRBV12-4,TRBJ2-7,15,TRBD2,-,TGTGCCAGCAGTTTATACGGGGGGGGATCCTACGAGCAGTACTTC,CASSLYGGGSYEQYF
TRBV5-6,TRBJ2-6,15,-,-,TGTGCCAGCAGCTTGAGTCCCCCTGGGGCCAACGTCCTGACTTTC,CASSLSPPGANVLTF
TRBV5-1,TRBJ2-1,15,TRBD2,-,TGCGCCAGCAGCCAACTAGCGGGAGTTCGGAATGAGCAGTTCTTC,CASSQLAGVRNEQFF
TRBV6-1,TRBJ2-1,15,TRBD1,few,TGTGCCAGCAGTGAAGGGACAGGGGGTTACAATGAGCAGTTCTTC,CASSEGTGGYNEQFF
TRBV20-1,TRBJ2-7,17,TRBD2,-,TGCAGTGCTAGAGGAGGGACTAGCGGGGTCAGCTCCTACGAGCAGTACTTC,CSARGGTSGVSSYEQYF
TRBV9,TRBJ2-1,11,-,few,TGTGCCAGCAGCCTTTCGTATGAGCAGTTCTTC,CASSLSYEQFF
TRBV19,TRBJ2-5,13,-,few,TGTGCCAGTAGTATCGGGATAGAAGAGACCCAGTACTTC,CASSIGIEETQYF
TRBV7-9,TRBJ2-1,16,TRBD2,few,TGTGCCAGCAGCTTAGCGCCTAGCGGGAGCTACAATGAGCAGTTCTTC,CASSLAPSGSYNEQFF
TRBV27,TRBJ1-5,16,-,-,TGTGCCAGCAGCCCCAGGGCAGGGGAGATCAATCAGCCCCAGCATTTT,CASSPRAGEINQPQHF
TRBV12-3/TRBV12-4,TRBJ2-3,15,-,few,TGTGCCAGCAGTTTATCTAGGCCTAGCACAGATACGCAGTATTTT,CASSLSRPSTDTQYF
TRBV27,TRBJ2-5,15,-,many,TGTGCCAGCTCTCTAGGGCCAGGGCCTCGCGGGACCCAGTACTTC,CASSLGPGPRGTQYF